A selection of T cell receptor beta chains follows, all from one sample in a study of blood T cell repertoires in COVID-19. Clones were sequenced by immunoSEQ multiplex PCR, and TCRdb holds only the in-frame ones, with some missing. This sample has 95,000 to 150,000 clones, with roughly 90% found just once. Sequenced input: peripheral blood. All receptors come from a woman aged 60-75 years with COVID-19, enrolled during active disease. CDR3s include the opening cysteine and the closing phenylalanine or tryptophan. Fields, in order: clone size, V gene, J gene, D gene, CDR3 DNA, CDR3 protein. The D gene is left open where the match is weak. Some rows have no size entry. The others give once, few or many, or a class for an expanded clone.

-	TRBV2	TRBJ1-1	-	TGTGCCAGCAGTGAAAGGCAGAGGACTGAAGCTTTCTTT	CASSERQRTEAFF
-	TRBV4-1	TRBJ2-1	TRBD1	TGCGCCAGCAGCCAAGATCGGGGACAGACGGGACAGTTCTTC	CASSQDRGQTGQFF
-	TRBV5-5	TRBJ2-5	TRBD2	TGTGCCAGCAACTTACTAGCGGGGAGAGAGACCCAGTACTTC	CASNLLAGRETQYF
-	TRBV7-6	TRBJ2-5	TRBD1	TGTGCCAGCAGCTTATCGCCAGGGGGCGAAGAGACCCAGTACTTC	CASSLSPGGEETQYF
-	TRBV7-6	TRBJ2-7	TRBD1	TGTGCCAGCAGCTTAACAGGCTGGACAGGGGAAGAGCAGTACTTC	CASSLTGWTGEEQYF
few	TRBV19	TRBJ1-5	-	TGTGCCAGTCACAGGCGAGATCAGCCCCAGCATTTT	CASHRRDQPQHF
-	TRBV19	TRBJ2-1	-	TGTGCCAGTAGTATAGGCCAGAACAACAATGAGCAGTTCTTC	CASSIGQNNNEQFF
-	TRBV3-1/TRBV3-2	TRBJ1-5	TRBD1	TGTGCCAGCGGGGACAGGGTCAGTCAGCCCCAGCATTTT	CASGDRVSQPQHF
-	TRBV5-8	TRBJ1-2	TRBD1	TGTGCCAGCAGCCTAGGACAGGGGGCGCGAGGCTACACCTTC	CASSLGQGARGYTF
-	TRBV7-2	TRBJ1-2	TRBD1	TGTGCCAGCAGCTTAGGGACAGGAGCTGTGGGTGGCTACACCTTC	CASSLGTGAVGGYTF
-	TRBV29-1	TRBJ2-5	TRBD2	TGCAGCGCCGGTTCTCTAGCGGGGGAAGAGACCCAGTACTTC	CSAGSLAGEETQYF
-	TRBV29-1	TRBJ1-1	-	TGCAGCGTTGTGAGGCAGGGCAACACTGAAGCTTTCTTT	CSVVRQGNTEAFF